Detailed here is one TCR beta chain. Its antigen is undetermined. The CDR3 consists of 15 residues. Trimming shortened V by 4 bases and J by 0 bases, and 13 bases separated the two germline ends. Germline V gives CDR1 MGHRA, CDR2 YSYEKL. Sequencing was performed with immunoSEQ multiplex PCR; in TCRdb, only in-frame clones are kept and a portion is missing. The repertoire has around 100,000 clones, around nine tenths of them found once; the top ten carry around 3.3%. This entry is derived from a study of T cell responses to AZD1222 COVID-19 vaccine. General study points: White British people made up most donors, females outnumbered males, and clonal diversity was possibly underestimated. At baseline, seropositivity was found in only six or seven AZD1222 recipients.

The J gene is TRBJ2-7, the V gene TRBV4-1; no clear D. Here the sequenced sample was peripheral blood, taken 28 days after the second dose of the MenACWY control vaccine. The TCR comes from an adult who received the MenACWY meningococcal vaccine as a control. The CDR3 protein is CASSPSLARSYEQYF. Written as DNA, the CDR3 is TGCGCCAGCAGCCCCTCCCTGGCCCGCTCCTACGAGCAGTACTTC.